This TCR beta chain appears in the sequencing data of a study of blood T cell repertoires in COVID-19. Study at large: Whether acute or convalescent, the COVID-19 samples came from the United States, Italy and Spain. T cells, B-cell-depleted T cells, or PBMCs supplied cDNA or gDNA.

The CDR3 loop spans 16 amino acids. The V gene's germline CDR1 is LGHNA and CDR2 YNFKEQ. V lost 8 bases and J lost 6; bases outside the gene matches: 12. Original handling: Amplification with reference gene primers provided the estimates of nucleated cell counts. Produced via immunoSEQ multiplex PCR; TCRdb's table is partial and in-frame only. The V and J calls and clone size come from that table; D and trimming were worked out from the DNA. In the table there are around 22,000 clones, about 89% of which are singletons. Sequences were obtained from peripheral blood. The sequence came from a human donor with active COVID-19. The donor label of this sample is uncertain. The rearrangement joins TRBV4-2 to TRBJ1-6, with 8 bases identical to TRBD1. This CDR3 is CASSNTDRGSNSPLHF. CDR3 sequence (DNA): TGTGCCAGCTCGAATACCGACAGGGGTAGTAATTCACCCCTCCACTTT.